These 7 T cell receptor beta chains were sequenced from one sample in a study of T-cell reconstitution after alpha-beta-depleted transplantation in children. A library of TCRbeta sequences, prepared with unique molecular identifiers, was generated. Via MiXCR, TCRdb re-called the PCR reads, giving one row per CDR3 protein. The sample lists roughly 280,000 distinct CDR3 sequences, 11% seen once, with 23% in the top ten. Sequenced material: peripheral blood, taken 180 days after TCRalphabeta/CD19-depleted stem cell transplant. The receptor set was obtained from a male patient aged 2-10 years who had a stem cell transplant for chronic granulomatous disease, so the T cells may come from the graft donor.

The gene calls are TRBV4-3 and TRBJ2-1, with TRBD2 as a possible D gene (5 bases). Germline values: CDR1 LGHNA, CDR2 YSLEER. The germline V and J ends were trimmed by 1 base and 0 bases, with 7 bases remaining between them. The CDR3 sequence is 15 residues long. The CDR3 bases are TGCGCCAGCAGCCAAGGCGCGGGCTCCTACAATGAGCAGTTCTTC. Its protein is CASSQGAGSYNEQFF.

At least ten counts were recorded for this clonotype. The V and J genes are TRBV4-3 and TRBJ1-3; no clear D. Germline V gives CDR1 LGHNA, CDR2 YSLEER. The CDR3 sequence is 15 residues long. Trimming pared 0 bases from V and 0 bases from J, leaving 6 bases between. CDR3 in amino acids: CASSQDVTSGNTIYF. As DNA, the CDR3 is TGCGCCAGCAGCCAAGATGTCACCTCTGGAAACACCATATATTTT.

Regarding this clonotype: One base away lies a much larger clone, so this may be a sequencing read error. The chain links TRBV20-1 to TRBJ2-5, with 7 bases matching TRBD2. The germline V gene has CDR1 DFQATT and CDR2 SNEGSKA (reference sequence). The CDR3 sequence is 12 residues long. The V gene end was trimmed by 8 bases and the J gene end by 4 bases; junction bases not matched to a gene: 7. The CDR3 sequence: CSFTREGETQYF. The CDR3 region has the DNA TGCAGTTTCACCAGGGAGGGAGAGACCCAGTACTTC.

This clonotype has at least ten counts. This chain's CDR3 is CASGGGTSSSNEQFF. CDR3 DNA: TGTGCCAGCGGGGGGGGGACTAGTTCATCCAATGAGCAGTTCTTC. The chain uses TRBV28 and TRBJ2-1, with TRBD2 identical over 8 bases. J gave up 6 bases and V 8 bases, and 12 bases lay outside the gene matches. CDR3 length equals 15 residues. From germline, CDR1 is MDHEN and CDR2 SYDVKM.

This CDR3 is CASSRESYEQYF. DNA of the CDR3: TGTGCCAGCTCTAGGGAGAGCTACGAGCAGTACTTC. The genes are TRBV28 and TRBJ2-7, with a possible D match to TRBD2 (5 bases). The CDR3 has 12 amino acids. V lost 8 bases and J 3 bases, leaving 11 bases between the germline ends. The germline V gene encodes CDR1 MDHEN and CDR2 SYDVKM.

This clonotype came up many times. The CDR3 spells CASRPHTGNTEAFF. The CDR3 DNA follows: TGCGCCAGCAGGCCTCATACCGGGAACACTGAAGCTTTCTTT. The rearrangement links TRBV5-1 to TRBJ1-1; unclear D gene. V gave up 5 bases and J gave up 1 base, with 12 bases separating them. CDR3 length: 14 amino acids. Germline V gene sequence: CDR1 SGHRS, CDR2 YFSETQ.

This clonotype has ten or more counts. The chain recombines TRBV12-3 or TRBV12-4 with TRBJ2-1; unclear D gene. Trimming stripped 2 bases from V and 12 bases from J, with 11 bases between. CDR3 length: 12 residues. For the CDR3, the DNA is TGTGCCAGCAGTTTACAACAGACTTGGCAGTTCTTC. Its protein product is CASSLQQTWQFF.